This T cell receptor (beta chain) is drawn from a study of OX40 agonist ivuxolimab in advanced cancers. Across the whole study: Males comprised 82.7% of the group, whose mean age was approximately 60 years (range roughly 23 to 90). Participants could have had prior anti-PD-1, anti-PD-L1 or anti-CTLA-4 therapy, and more than 35% had some. Study-level results: The investigators did not determine what antigen specificity the expanded peripheral T cells had. Researchers report that CD8+ T cells had, on average, more expanded clones than CD4+.

Regarding this clone: Its antigen is as yet unknown.

The germline V gene has CDR1 KGHSH and CDR2 LQKENI. V lost 2 bases and J lost 4, with 11 bases in between. The CDR3 has 15 amino acids. The data were produced by immunoSEQ multiplex PCR, yet TCRdb's version contains in-frame clones alone and is incomplete. This repertoire shows 65,000 to 95,000 clones, roughly 84% found once; its top ten account for around 3.8%. The chain recombines TRBV18 with TRBJ2-2; maybe TRBD1 (6 bases). This clonotype originated in an adult with an advanced solid tumor such as melanoma, head and neck, liver or kidney cancer. Sequenced material: CD4+ or CD8+ T cells sorted from blood, taken in a trial of the OX40 agonist ivuxolimab. The CDR3 loop reads CASSPRGKGTGELFF. For the CDR3, the DNA is TGTGCCAGCTCACCAAGGGGGAAAGGCACCGGGGAGCTGTTTTTT.